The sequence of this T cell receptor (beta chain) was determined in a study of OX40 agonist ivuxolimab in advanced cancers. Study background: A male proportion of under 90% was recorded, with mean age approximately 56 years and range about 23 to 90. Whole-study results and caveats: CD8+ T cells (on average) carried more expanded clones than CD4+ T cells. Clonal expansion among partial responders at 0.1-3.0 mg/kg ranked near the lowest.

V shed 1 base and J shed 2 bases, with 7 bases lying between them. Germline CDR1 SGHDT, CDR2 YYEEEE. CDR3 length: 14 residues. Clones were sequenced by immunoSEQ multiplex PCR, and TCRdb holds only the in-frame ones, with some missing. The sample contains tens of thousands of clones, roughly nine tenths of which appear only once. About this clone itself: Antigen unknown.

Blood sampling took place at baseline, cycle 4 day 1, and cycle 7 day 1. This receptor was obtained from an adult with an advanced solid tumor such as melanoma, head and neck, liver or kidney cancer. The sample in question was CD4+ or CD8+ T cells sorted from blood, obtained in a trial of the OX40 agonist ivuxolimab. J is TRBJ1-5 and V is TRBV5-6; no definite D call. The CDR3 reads CASSLWQGNQPQHF. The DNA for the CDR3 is TGTGCCAGCAGCTTGTGGCAGGGCAATCAGCCCCAGCATTTT.